This is a list of T cell receptor beta chains from one sample in a study of T-cell reconstitution after alpha-beta-depleted transplantation in children. TCRdb called the PCR reads again in MiXCR, with one record for every CDR3 protein. The table has approximately 500,000 distinct CDR3 sequences, about 10% seen once. The sequencing used PBMCs, collected before TCRalphabeta/CD19-depleted stem cell transplant. All receptors come from a child younger than 10 with inherited bone marrow failure, due to receive a stem cell transplant. Each CDR3 is given with its conserved first and last residue. Fields, in order: clone size, CDR3 length, V gene, D gene, J gene, CDR3 protein, CDR3 DNA. The D gene is left open where the match is weak. A row's size may be missing; if present it is once, few, many or a size class.

few	16	TRBV18	TRBD1	TRBJ2-7	CASSPPVGTGYYEQYF	TGTGCCAGCTCACCCCCCGTGGGGACAGGGTACTACGAGCAGTACTTC
.	12	TRBV20-1	.	TRBJ2-5	CSARGAGQTQYF	TGCAGTGCTAGAGGAGCGGGCCAGACCCAGTACTTC
many	10	TRBV12-3/TRBV12-4	.	TRBJ1-1	CASSQASAFF	TGTGCCAGCAGTCAGGCCTCTGCTTTCTTT
many	13	TRBV30	TRBD2	TRBJ2-1	CAWSPGLNNEQFF	TGTGCCTGGAGCCCGGGACTAAACAATGAGCAGTTCTTC
.	14	TRBV2	.	TRBJ2-7	CASRLDTHSYEQYF	TGTGCCAGCAGACTAGACACCCACTCCTACGAGCAGTACTTC
many	12	TRBV29-1	.	TRBJ1-1	CSVKHGWAEAFF	TGCAGCGTTAAACACGGTTGGGCTGAAGCTTTCTTT
few	15	TRBV28	.	TRBJ2-1	CASSPTVGGHNEQFF	TGTGCCAGCAGTCCGACCGTCGGGGGACACAATGAGCAGTTCTTC
few	15	TRBV7-2	.	TRBJ2-7	CASSFVSGDSYEQYF	TGTGCCAGCAGCTTTGTGTCAGGTGACTCCTACGAGCAGTACTTC
many	16	TRBV29-1	TRBD2	TRBJ2-3	CSVEDPSGVLTDTQYF	TGCAGCGTTGAAGATCCTAGCGGGGTCCTAACAGATACGCAGTATTTT
many	14	TRBV7-2	.	TRBJ2-1	CASSLVANWHEQFF	TGTGCCAGCAGCTTAGTAGCGAATTGGCATGAGCAGTTCTTC
many	15	TRBV9	.	TRBJ1-3	CASSVMGASGNTIYF	TGTGCCAGCAGCGTGATGGGGGCCTCTGGAAACACCATATATTTT
few	17	TRBV23-1	.	TRBJ1-5	CASYRAVLLYSNQPQHF	TGCGCCAGTTACCGGGCAGTCCTCCTCTATAGCAATCAGCCCCAGCATTTT
many	15	TRBV20-1	.	TRBJ1-4	CSARDGQGSVEKLFF	TGCAGTGCTAGAGATGGGCAGGGATCGGTTGAAAAACTGTTTTTT
few	17	TRBV11-2	.	TRBJ2-3	CASSLEASRVATDTQYF	TGTGCCAGCAGCTTAGAAGCTAGCAGGGTAGCCACAGATACGCAGTATTTT
few	16	TRBV6-5	.	TRBJ2-1	CASSYSSGPLYNEQFF	TGTGCCAGCAGTTACTCCTCAGGGCCCCTCTACAATGAGCAGTTCTTC
many	14	TRBV4-3	TRBD2	TRBJ2-5	CASSRGLASETQYF	TGCGCCAGCAGCCGAGGACTAGCTTCAGAGACCCAGTACTTC
many	15	TRBV7-9	.	TRBJ1-1	CASSSGWGGDTEAFF	TGTGCCAGCAGCTCCGGTTGGGGAGGGGACACTGAAGCTTTCTTT
.	17	TRBV28	TRBD1	TRBJ2-7	CASSFPLDRPSRAEQYF	TGTGCCAGCAGTTTCCCCTTGGACAGGCCCTCTCGGGCAGAGCAGTACTTC
many	13	TRBV7-9	.	TRBJ2-1	CASSLYPTDEQFF	TGTGCCAGCAGCTTATACCCGACCGATGAGCAGTTCTTC
many	15	TRBV12-3/TRBV12-4	TRBD1	TRBJ1-4	CASTSGGGASVKLFF	TGTGCCAGCACCTCAGGGGGGGGCGCGTCCGTAAAACTGTTTTTT
many	13	TRBV29-1	.	TRBJ2-3	CSATLTGSYTQYF	TGCAGCGCCACGCTAACCGGGAGTTATACGCAGTATTTT
.	14	TRBV29-1	TRBD2	TRBJ2-1	CSVFSGSGGNEQFF	TGCAGCGTTTTTAGCGGGAGCGGGGGCAATGAGCAGTTCTTC
many	17	TRBV3-1	.	TRBJ2-1	CASSQDLVEFGDNEQFF	TGTGCCAGCAGCCAAGATCTAGTCGAGTTTGGCGACAATGAGCAGTTCTTC
many	14	TRBV12-3/TRBV12-4	.	TRBJ2-1	CASSPGTMSYEQFF	TGTGCCAGCAGTCCCGGGACAATGAGCTATGAGCAGTTCTTC
few	14	TRBV5-6	TRBD1	TRBJ2-3	CASSGLQGADTQYF	TGTGCCAGCAGCGGACTCCAGGGGGCAGATACGCAGTATTTT
.	15	TRBV29-1	TRBD2	TRBJ2-6	CSVAGLEPGANVLTF	TGCAGCGTCGCGGGACTAGAACCTGGGGCCAACGTCCTGACTTTC
.	16	TRBV15	.	TRBJ2-3	CATSRPHEIKADTQYF	TGTGCCACCAGCAGACCTCACGAAATTAAGGCAGATACGCAGTATTTT
.	14	TRBV6-5	.	TRBJ1-2	CASSYIGGNSGYTF	TGTGCCAGCAGTTACATCGGGGGGAATAGTGGCTACACCTTC
many	15	TRBV4-2	.	TRBJ2-1	CASSQEGGKYNEQFF	TGTGCCAGCAGCCAAGAGGGCGGGAAGTACAATGAGCAGTTCTTC
.	14	TRBV30	.	TRBJ1-3	CAWSWGIPGNTIYF	TGTGCCTGGAGTTGGGGTATCCCCGGGAACACCATATATTTT
many	13	TRBV29-1	.	TRBJ2-2	CSVDGGGTGELFF	TGCAGCGTTGATGGTGGGGGGACCGGGGAGCTGTTTTTT
once	12	TRBV29-1	.	TRBJ2-7	CSVGAEDYEQYF	TGCAGCGTTGGTGCAGAGGATTACGAGCAGTACTTC
many	15	TRBV13	TRBD2	TRBJ2-7	CASSQGLAGINEQYF	TGTGCCAGCAGCCAGGGACTAGCGGGAATCAACGAGCAGTACTTC
few	15	TRBV7-2	.	TRBJ2-2	CASSSRSLGGGELFF	TGTGCCAGCAGCTCTCGGTCACTCGGGGGCGGGGAGCTGTTTTTT
many	14	TRBV29-1	.	TRBJ1-1	CSVGARVSNTEAFF	TGCAGCGTTGGAGCCCGGGTCTCGAACACTGAAGCTTTCTTT
.	14	TRBV20-1	.	TRBJ2-1	CSAREGGPHNEQFF	TGCAGTGCTAGAGAAGGGGGGCCTCACAATGAGCAGTTCTTC
many	16	TRBV4-1	.	TRBJ2-2	CASSYAAAEHTGELFF	TGCGCCAGCAGTTATGCGGCGGCGGAGCACACCGGGGAGCTGTTTTTT
many	17	TRBV9	.	TRBJ2-7	CASSQHYYGGAGYEQYF	TGTGCCAGCAGCCAACATTATTATGGGGGAGCAGGGTACGAGCAGTACTTC
few	17	TRBV5-1	TRBD1	TRBJ2-2	CASSSRPGQTDTGELFF	TGCGCCAGCAGCTCAAGACCGGGACAGACGGACACCGGGGAGCTGTTTTTT
few	15	TRBV11-2	.	TRBJ2-5	CASSPPPAQQSAQYF	TGTGCCAGCAGCCCTCCCCCGGCGCAGCAGTCGGCCCAGTACTTC
many	14	TRBV24-1	.	TRBJ2-5	CATSDLRGPETQYF	TGTGCCACCAGTGATTTAAGGGGACCAGAGACCCAGTACTTC
many	11	TRBV30	.	TRBJ2-7	CAWTGGYEQYF	TGTGCCTGGACAGGAGGCTACGAGCAGTACTTC
few	11	TRBV12-3/TRBV12-4	.	TRBJ2-1	CASTHGGEQFF	TGTGCCAGCACCCATGGGGGTGAGCAGTTCTTC
many	15	TRBV6-5	.	TRBJ2-5	CASSYSMLTRETQYF	TGTGCCAGCAGTTACTCGATGTTGACACGAGAGACCCAGTACTTC
many	12	TRBV4-3	.	TRBJ2-1	CASSQDWDEQFF	TGCGCCAGCAGCCAAGATTGGGATGAGCAGTTCTTC
many	13	TRBV3-1	.	TRBJ1-2	CASSQEDQSGNTF	TGTGCCAGCAGCCAAGAGGACCAGTCGGGCAACACCTTC
many	13	TRBV2	TRBD2	TRBJ2-3	CAGGAAGADTQYF	TGTGCCGGGGGGGCAGCGGGAGCAGATACGCAGTATTTT
many	14	TRBV7-2	.	TRBJ2-2	CASSLTPGTGELFF	TGTGCCAGCAGCCTGACGCCGGGCACCGGGGAGCTGTTTTTT
.	15	TRBV20-1	.	TRBJ2-5	CSARRSGANQETQYF	TGCAGTGCTAGAAGGTCAGGGGCCAACCAAGAGACCCAGTACTTC
few	16	TRBV10-3	TRBD1	TRBJ2-1	CAIPARDRSSYNEQFF	TGTGCCATTCCGGCCCGGGACAGGAGCTCCTACAATGAGCAGTTCTTC
.	16	TRBV29-1	TRBD2	TRBJ2-3	CSVQGLAGGGTDTQYF	TGCAGCGTTCAGGGACTAGCGGGAGGAGGCACAGATACGCAGTATTTT
many	14	TRBV12-3/TRBV12-4	.	TRBJ2-1	CASTLQGLSPGQFF	TGTGCCAGCACCCTTCAGGGACTTAGCCCGGGGCAGTTCTTC
.	14	TRBV5-4	TRBD1	TRBJ2-3	CASSPRQGANTQYF	TGTGCCAGCAGCCCCCGACAGGGGGCGAATACGCAGTATTTT
.	14	TRBV7-7	.	TRBJ2-7	CASSLKQVLREQYF	TGTGCTAGCAGCTTAAAACAGGTTTTAAGGGAGCAGTACTTC
.	15	TRBV2	.	TRBJ1-1	CATTGRGGMNTEAFF	TGTGCCACCACAGGGAGGGGTGGAATGAACACTGAAGCTTTCTTT
few	15	TRBV24-1	.	TRBJ2-5	CATSDVGDQKETQYF	TGTGCCACCAGTGATGTCGGCGACCAGAAAGAGACCCAGTACTTC
few	15	TRBV28	TRBD1	TRBJ2-1	CASSLWGQGKNEQFF	TGTGCCAGCAGTTTATGGGGACAGGGGAAGAATGAGCAGTTCTTC
.	12	TRBV20-1	.	TRBJ2-7	CSSPGQTYEQYF	TGCAGTTCTCCGGGACAAACCTACGAGCAGTACTTC
many	14	TRBV6-2/TRBV6-3	.	TRBJ1-1	CASSYTVGNTEAFF	TGTGCCAGCAGTTACACAGTCGGGAACACTGAAGCTTTCTTT
many	12	TRBV5-5	.	TRBJ2-3	CASSLLGNTQYF	TGTGCCAGCAGCCTCCTGGGAAATACGCAGTATTTT